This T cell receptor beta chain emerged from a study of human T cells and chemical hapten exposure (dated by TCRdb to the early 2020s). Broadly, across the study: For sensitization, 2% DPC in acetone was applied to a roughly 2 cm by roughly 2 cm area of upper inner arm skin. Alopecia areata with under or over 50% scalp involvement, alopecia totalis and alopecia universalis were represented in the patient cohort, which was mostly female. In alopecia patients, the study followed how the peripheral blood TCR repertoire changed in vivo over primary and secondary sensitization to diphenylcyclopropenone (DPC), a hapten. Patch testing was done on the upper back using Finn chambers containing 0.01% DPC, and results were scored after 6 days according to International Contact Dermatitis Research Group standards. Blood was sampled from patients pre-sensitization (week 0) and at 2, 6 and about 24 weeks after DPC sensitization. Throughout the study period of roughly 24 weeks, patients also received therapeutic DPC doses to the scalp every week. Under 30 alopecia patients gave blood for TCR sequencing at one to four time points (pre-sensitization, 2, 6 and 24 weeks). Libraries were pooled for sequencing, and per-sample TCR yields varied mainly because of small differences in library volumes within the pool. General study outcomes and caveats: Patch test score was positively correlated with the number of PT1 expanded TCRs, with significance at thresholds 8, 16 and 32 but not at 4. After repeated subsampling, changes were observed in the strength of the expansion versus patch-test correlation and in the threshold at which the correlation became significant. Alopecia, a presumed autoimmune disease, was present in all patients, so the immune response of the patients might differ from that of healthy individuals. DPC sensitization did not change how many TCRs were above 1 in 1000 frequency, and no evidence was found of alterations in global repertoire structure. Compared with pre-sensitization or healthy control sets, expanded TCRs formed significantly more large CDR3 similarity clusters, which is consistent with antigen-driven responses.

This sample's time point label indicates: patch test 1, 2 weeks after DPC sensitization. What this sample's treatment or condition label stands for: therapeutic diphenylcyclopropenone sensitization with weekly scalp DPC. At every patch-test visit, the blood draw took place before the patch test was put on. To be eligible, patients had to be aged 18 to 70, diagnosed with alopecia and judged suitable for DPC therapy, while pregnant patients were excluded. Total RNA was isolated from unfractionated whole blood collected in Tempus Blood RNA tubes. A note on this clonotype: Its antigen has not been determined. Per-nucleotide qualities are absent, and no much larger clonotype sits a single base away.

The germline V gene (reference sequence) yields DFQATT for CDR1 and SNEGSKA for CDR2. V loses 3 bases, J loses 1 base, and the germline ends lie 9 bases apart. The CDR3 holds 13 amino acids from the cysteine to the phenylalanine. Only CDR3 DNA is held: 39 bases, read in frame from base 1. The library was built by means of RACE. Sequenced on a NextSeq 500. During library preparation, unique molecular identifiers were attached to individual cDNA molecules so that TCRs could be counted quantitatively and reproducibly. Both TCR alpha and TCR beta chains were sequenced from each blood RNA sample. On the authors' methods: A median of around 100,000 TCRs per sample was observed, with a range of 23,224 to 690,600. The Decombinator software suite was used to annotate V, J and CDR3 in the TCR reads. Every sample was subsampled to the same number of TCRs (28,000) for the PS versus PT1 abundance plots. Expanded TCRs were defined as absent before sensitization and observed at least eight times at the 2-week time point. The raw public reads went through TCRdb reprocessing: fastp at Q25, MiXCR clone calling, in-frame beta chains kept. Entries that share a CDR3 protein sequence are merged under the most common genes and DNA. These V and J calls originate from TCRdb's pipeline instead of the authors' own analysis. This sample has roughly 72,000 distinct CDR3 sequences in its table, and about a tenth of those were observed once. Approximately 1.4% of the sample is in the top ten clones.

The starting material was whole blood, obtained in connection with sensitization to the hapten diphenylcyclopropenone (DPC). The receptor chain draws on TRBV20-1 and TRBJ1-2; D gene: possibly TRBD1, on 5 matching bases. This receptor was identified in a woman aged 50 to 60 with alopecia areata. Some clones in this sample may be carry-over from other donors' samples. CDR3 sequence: CSASDSNNYGYTF. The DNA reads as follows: TGCAGTGCTAGTGACAGCAATAACTATGGCTACACCTTC.